This TCR beta chain was sequenced in a study of chemoradiotherapy in HPV16-positive cancers. Germline CDR1 reads GTSNPN; CDR2 reads SVGIG (reference sequence). The CDR3 length is 12 residues. Libraries were prepared by immunoSEQ multiplex PCR; TCRdb keeps only in-frame clonotypes and omits some of them. The data show just under 550 clones, 75% to 90% seen once. The source is a human donor with HPV-associated anogenital cancer. This chain connects TRBV30 to TRBJ2-2; D might be TRBD1 (5 bases). This specimen was tumor tissue, taken from a patient who underwent chemoradiotherapy. In DNA form, the CDR3 reads TGTGCTGGTGGGGCAGAGACCGGGGAGCTGTTTTTT. It yields the protein CAGGAETGELFF.